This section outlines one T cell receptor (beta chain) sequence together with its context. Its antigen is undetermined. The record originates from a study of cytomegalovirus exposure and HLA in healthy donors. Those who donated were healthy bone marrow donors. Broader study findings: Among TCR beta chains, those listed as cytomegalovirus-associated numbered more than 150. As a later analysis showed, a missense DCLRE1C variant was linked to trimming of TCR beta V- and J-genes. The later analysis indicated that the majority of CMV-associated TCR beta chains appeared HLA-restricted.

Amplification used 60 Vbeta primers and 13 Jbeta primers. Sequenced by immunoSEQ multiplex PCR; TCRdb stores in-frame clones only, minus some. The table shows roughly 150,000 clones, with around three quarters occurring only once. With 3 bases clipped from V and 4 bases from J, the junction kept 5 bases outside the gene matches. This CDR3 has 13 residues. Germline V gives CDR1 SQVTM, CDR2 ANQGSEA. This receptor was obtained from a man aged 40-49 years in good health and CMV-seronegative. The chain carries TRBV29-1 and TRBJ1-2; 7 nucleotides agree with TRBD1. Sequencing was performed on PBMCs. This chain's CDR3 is CSVDRGLGYGYTF. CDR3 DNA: TGCAGCGTTGATAGGGGGCTTGGCTATGGCTACACCTTC.